These 28 T cell receptor beta chains were all obtained from the same sample, sequenced in a study of shared clonotypes between healthy human individuals. Naive CD8 cells lacked CD45RO, underwent positive selection for CCR7 and left out terminally differentiated effector memory CD45RA+ cells. Data came from immunoSEQ multiplex PCR; TCRdb stores just in-frame clones and leaves some out. The profile covers approximately 740,000 clones, with more than 85% appearing a single time and approximately 25% taken by the ten largest. Sequencing was performed on naive CD8+ T cells sorted from blood. These receptors all come from a young man in good health.

The chain employs TRBV19 and TRBJ1-2; no clear D. Germline loops: CDR1 LNHDA, CDR2 SQIVND (reference sequence). Trimming stripped 4 bases from V and 0 bases from J, with 12 bases between. The CDR3 runs to 15 residues. The CDR3 DNA reads as TGTGCCAGTAGTAAGGAGAGACGAGCTAACTATGGCTACACCTTC. This encodes CASSKERRANYGYTF.

Comment on this clone: This specimen includes other DNA sequences encoding the same CDR3. V gene TRBV7-3 combines with J gene TRBJ2-7, with D possibly called TRBD1 or TRBD2 (5 bases each). V shed 2 bases and J shed 0 bases, with 11 bases lying between them. Germline CDR1 SGHTA, CDR2 FQGTGA. The CDR3 totals 15 residues. Here the CDR3 DNA reads TGTGCCAGCAGCTTATTTCCGGGACCCTCCTACGAGCAGTACTTC. It translates to CASSLFPGPSYEQYF.

The chain has TRBV6-5 and TRBJ2-1; no clear D. The V and J ends lost 5 bases and 2 bases respectively, with 13 bases between them. The germline V gene has CDR1 MNHEY and CDR2 SVGAGI. This CDR3 has 15 residues. CDR3 amino acids: CASSHGRTAYNEQFF. The CDR3 DNA is TGTGCCAGCAGTCACGGACGGACCGCCTACAATGAGCAGTTCTTC.

The chain joins TRBV4-1 to TRBJ2-1; D perhaps matches TRBD2 (5 bases). In germline, CDR1 is MGHRA, CDR2 YSYEKL. V was shortened by 4 bases and J by 8 bases, with 12 bases between the two germline ends. The CDR3 has 13 amino acids. The CDR3 nucleotides read TGCGCCAGCAGCCCCACCACAGCGGATGAGCAGTTCTTC. This translates into CASSPTTADEQFF.

The gene calls are TRBV27 and TRBJ1-5; 8 nucleotides line up with TRBD1. The CDR3 has 16 residues. From germline, CDR1 is MNHEY and CDR2 SMNVEV (reference sequence). Trimming at V came to 1 base and at J to 6 bases, leaving 8 bases not matched to a gene. CDR3: CASSLLGQAEGQPQHF. The CDR3, as DNA: TGTGCCAGCAGTTTATTGGGACAGGCAGAAGGTCAGCCCCAGCATTTT.

CDR3 in amino acids: CASSLGRSSYGYTF. The CDR3 DNA reads TGTGCCAGCAGTTTAGGCCGGAGTTCGTATGGCTACACCTTC. The chain employs TRBV27 and TRBJ1-2; D remains unclear. With 2 bases removed from V and 5 bases from J, the gap between germline ends came to 12 bases. Germline CDR1 MNHEY, CDR2 SMNVEV (reference sequence). The CDR3 is 14 amino acids.

This clone was recorded only once. The chain links TRBV10-1 to TRBJ2-3; D gene ambiguous. The CDR3 consists of 14 residues. The V and J ends lost 3 bases and 3 bases respectively, with 10 bases between them. In germline, CDR1 is WNHNN, CDR2 SYGVQD (reference sequence). CDR3 nucleotides: TGCGCCAGCAGTGAACAGCGTAGGACAGATACGCAGTATTTT. It is translated as CASSEQRRTDTQYF.

J is TRBJ2-7 and V is TRBV11-2, with TRBD1 matching 9 bases. Germline CDR1 reads SGHAT; CDR2 reads FQNNGV. CDR3 length equals 17 residues. V was clipped by 8 bases and J by 2 bases; unmatched bases: 16. CDR3 sequence reads: CASLGRTPDRGAYEQYF. As DNA, the CDR3 is TGTGCCAGCTTAGGTCGGACCCCGGACAGGGGCGCCTACGAGCAGTACTTC.

This chain uses TRBV5-8 with TRBJ2-1; D gene ambiguous. Trimming took 1 base from V and 11 from J, leaving 7 bases between them. This CDR3 is built from 11 residues. CDR1 is SGHTS and CDR2 is YDEGEE in the germline V gene. The CDR3 nucleotides are TGTGCCAGCAGCTTGACCCCGAAGCAGTTCTTC. Protein: CASSLTPKQFF.

The chain is built from TRBV4-1 and TRBJ2-3; D call uncertain. The CDR3 has 14 residues. The germline V gene has CDR1 MGHRA and CDR2 YSYEKL. V was shortened by 0 bases and J by 4 bases, with 8 bases between the two germline ends. CDR3 nucleotides: TGCGCCAGCAGCCAAGATATGCGACCAGATACGCAGTATTTT. This codes for CASSQDMRPDTQYF.

This rearrangement joins TRBV9 to TRBJ1-1, with D tentatively TRBD1 (5 bases). Germline CDR1 reads SGDLS; CDR2 reads YYNGEE. The CDR3 contains 16 residues. Between the trimmed V and J ends, which lost 0 bases and 6 bases, there was a span of 18 bases. The CDR3 sequence is CASSVDPGNLPSEAFF. The CDR3 bases are TGTGCCAGCAGCGTAGATCCAGGGAACCTCCCTTCTGAAGCTTTCTTT.

The genes are TRBV7-9 and TRBJ2-7; D not certain. The CDR3 has 11 amino acids. The germline gives CDR1 SEHNR, CDR2 FQNEAQ (reference sequence). V lost 7 bases and J lost 5, with 9 bases in between. CDR3 nucleotide sequence: TGTGCCAGCACTCGAGCCGACGAGCAGTACTTC. Protein product: CASTRADEQYF.

The V and J genes are TRBV28 and TRBJ2-7; D is possibly TRBD2 (6 bases). From germline, CDR1 is MDHEN and CDR2 SYDVKM. V lost 7 bases to trimming and J lost 1 base, with 8 bases between them. The CDR3 runs 12 residues. Here the CDR3 DNA reads TGTGCCAGCACGGACTATTCCTACGAGCAGTACTTC. Amino acid sequence: CASTDYSYEQYF.

Concerning this clone: The sample carries other DNA sequences with the same CDR3. The chain employs TRBV7-9 and TRBJ1-1; TRBD1 agrees at 9 bases. The germline gives CDR1 SEHNR, CDR2 FQNEAQ (reference sequence). With 5 bases clipped from V and 8 bases from J, the junction kept 3 bases outside the gene matches. The CDR3 loop spans 12 amino acids. The CDR3 spells CASSLGTGEAFF. CDR3 nucleotides: TGTGCCAGCAGCCTGGGGACAGGGGAAGCTTTCTTT. Drawing the rest from reference TRBV7-9 and TRBJ1-1, the complete variable domain is DTGVSQNPRHKITKRGQNVTFRCDPISEHNRLYWYRQTLGQGPEFLTYFQNEAQLEKSRLLSDRFSAERPKGSFSTLEIQRTEQGDSAMYLCASSLGTGEAFFGQGTRLTVV.

This sequence joins TRBV13 and TRBJ1-2; a weak D match, TRBD1 (6 bases). The germline V and J ends were trimmed by 4 bases and 4 bases, with 16 bases remaining between them. In germline, CDR1 is PRHDT, CDR2 FYEKMQ (reference sequence). The CDR3 sequence is 15 residues long. The chain's CDR3 is CASSSRQALLYGYTF. DNA for the CDR3: TGTGCCAGCAGCTCCCGACAGGCATTACTCTATGGCTACACCTTC.

V and J are TRBV5-6 and TRBJ2-7; 9 bases fit TRBD1. Germline values: CDR1 SGHDT, CDR2 YYEEEE. The V segment lost 4 bases and the J segment 3 bases; nucleotides outside the gene matches: 5. The CDR3 totals 14 residues. The CDR3 region is CASSGTGPFYEQYF. The CDR3 DNA follows: TGTGCCAGCAGCGGGACAGGGCCCTTCTACGAGCAGTACTTC.

This clone was found once. The chain links TRBV7-3 to TRBJ2-6; D gene ambiguous. CDR1 is SGHTA and CDR2 is FQGTGA in the germline V gene. The CDR3 extends over 17 amino acids. Trimming stripped 1 base from V and 2 bases from J, with 12 bases between. CDR3 sequence (DNA): TGTGCCAGCAGCTTAAATTCTTTACTCACTGGGGCCAACGTCCTGACTTTC. It translates to CASSLNSLLTGANVLTF.

This chain joins TRBV6-6 and TRBJ1-2; D gene unclear. The germline V gene encodes CDR1 MNHNY and CDR2 SVGAGI (reference sequence). The CDR3 covers 13 residues. Trimming pared 2 bases from V and 4 bases from J, leaving 8 bases between. CDR3 sequence reads: CASSYVSGYGYTF. The DNA for the CDR3 is TGTGCCAGCAGTTACGTCTCTGGCTATGGCTACACCTTC.

The chain combines TRBV7-9 with TRBJ2-4, with 13 bases matching TRBD2. The germline gives CDR1 SEHNR, CDR2 FQNEAQ (reference sequence). Unmatched junction bases numbered 12, after V lost 4 bases and J lost 6 bases. The CDR3 loop spans 18 amino acids. In DNA, the CDR3 is TGTGCCAGCAGCTCGGGACTAGCGGGACCCAAGTCCAGAAACATTCAGTACTTC. It yields the protein CASSSGLAGPKSRNIQYF.

V and J are TRBV4-3 and TRBJ2-7, with 8 bases matching TRBD1. The V gene end was trimmed by 1 base and the J gene end by 3 bases; junction bases not matched to a gene: 5. The CDR3 consists of 15 residues. Looked up from germline, CDR1 is LGHNA and CDR2 is YSLEER. CDR3 nucleotides: TGCGCCAGCAGCCAAGGGACAGGGTTAGGCTACGAGCAGTACTTC. This codes for CASSQGTGLGYEQYF.

Note on this clone: Other DNA variants within this sample encode the same CDR3. The chain combines TRBV9 with TRBJ2-7; the D gene could be TRBD1 or TRBD2 (5 bases each). This CDR3 spans 14 amino acids. Trimming removed 0 bases from V and 4 bases from J, with 11 bases in between. Germline loops: CDR1 SGDLS, CDR2 YYNGEE. CDR3 loop: CASSVGTGPYEQYF. Here the CDR3 DNA reads TGTGCCAGCAGCGTAGGGACGGGGCCGTACGAGCAGTACTTC.

Written as DNA, the CDR3 is TGTGCCAGCAGTTTACCCGGATACAATGAGCAGTTCTTC. The encoded protein is CASSLPGYNEQFF. The chain employs TRBV28 and TRBJ2-1, with D hard to call. Germline values: CDR1 MDHEN, CDR2 SYDVKM. This CDR3 spans 13 amino acids. The V end was cut by 2 bases, the J end by 4 bases, with 6 bases between.

J is TRBJ1-1 and V is TRBV19, with D tentatively TRBD1 (5 bases). Germline CDR1 and CDR2: LNHDA and SQIVND (reference sequence). The CDR3 spans 16 residues. Trimming removed 2 bases at V and 0 bases at J, with 13 bases between. CDR3 sequence reads: CASSITRAAMNTEAFF. The CDR3 coding sequence is TGTGCCAGTAGTATAACCAGGGCTGCCATGAACACTGAAGCTTTCTTT.

This clone was picked up one time. This chain links TRBV7-2 with TRBJ2-1, with a possible D match to TRBD2 (6 bases). V gave up 4 bases and J gave up 4 bases, with 17 bases separating them. CDR3 length equals 16 residues. Germline CDR1 SGHTA, CDR2 FQGNSA. The CDR3, as DNA: TGTGCCAGCAGCTCCCCCCGGACGGGGGATTACAATGAGCAGTTCTTC. This encodes CASSSPRTGDYNEQFF.

The chain links TRBV6-1 to TRBJ1-5; D might be TRBD1 (5 bases). Germline CDR1 MNHNS, CDR2 SASEGT. Trimming shortened V by 3 bases and J by 7 bases, and 19 bases separated the two germline ends. The CDR3 totals 16 residues. CDR3 region: CASSDQGPLREQPQHF. DNA of the CDR3: TGTGCCAGCAGTGACCAGGGTCCCCTAAGAGAACAGCCCCAGCATTTT.

V and J are TRBV29-1 and TRBJ2-3; TRBD2 aligns across 13 bases. Per germline, CDR1 SQVTM and CDR2 ANQGSEA. With V trimmed by 6 bases and J by 5 bases, 5 bases remained unmatched. This CDR3 is built from 14 residues. CDR3 nucleotide sequence: TGCAGCGTCGGACTAGCGGGAGATGAAGATACGCAGTATTTT. Translation gives CSVGLAGDEDTQYF.

The chain links TRBV5-8 to TRBJ1-2, with D possibly matching TRBD1 (6 bases). Deletions cut 0 bases from V and 7 bases from J, with 10 bases between. The CDR3 sequence is 13 residues long. From germline, CDR1 is SGHTS and CDR2 YDEGEE. The CDR3 reads CASSLAGAIGYTF. CDR3 DNA: TGTGCCAGCAGCTTGGCAGGGGCTATTGGCTACACCTTC.

Comment on this clone: Other DNA sequences in this sample translate to the same CDR3. The gene calls are TRBV19 and TRBJ2-1; 10 bases are a match to TRBD2. The CDR3 is 15 residues long. V was clipped by 11 bases and J by 0 bases; unmatched bases: 7. From germline, CDR1 is LNHDA and CDR2 SQIVND (reference sequence). The CDR3: CASRTSGSSYNEQFF. The DNA of the CDR3 is TGTGCCTCAAGGACTAGCGGTAGCTCCTACAATGAGCAGTTCTTC.